The T cell receptor beta chain under discussion was sequenced for a study of T-cell reconstitution after alpha-beta-depleted transplantation in children. Overall study results and limits: Surviving recipient T cells and intrathymic progenitors accounted for some patients' high TCRbeta diversity at day 60.

Looked up from germline, CDR1 is SGHRS and CDR2 is YFSETQ. The germline V and J ends were trimmed by 5 bases and 3 bases, with 14 bases remaining between them. The CDR3 is 15 residues long. This clonotype was found many times. Its antigen is currently unknown. Preparation of the TCRbeta library was carried out with unique molecular identifiers. TCRdb independently ran MiXCR on the PCR reads; one entry per CDR3 protein. The top ten hold under 5% of the sample, which has approximately 190,000 distinct CDR3 sequences, roughly 6.5% seen once. This sequence joins TRBV5-1 and TRBJ2-2; D remains unclear. This TCR derives from a girl under three years old with combined immunodeficiency, due to receive a stem cell transplant. The sample in question was PBMCs, obtained before TCRalphabeta/CD19-depleted stem cell transplant. CDR3 amino acids: CASRIYRPDTGELFF. CDR3 bases: TGCGCCAGCAGGATATATCGACCCGACACCGGGGAGCTGTTTTTT.